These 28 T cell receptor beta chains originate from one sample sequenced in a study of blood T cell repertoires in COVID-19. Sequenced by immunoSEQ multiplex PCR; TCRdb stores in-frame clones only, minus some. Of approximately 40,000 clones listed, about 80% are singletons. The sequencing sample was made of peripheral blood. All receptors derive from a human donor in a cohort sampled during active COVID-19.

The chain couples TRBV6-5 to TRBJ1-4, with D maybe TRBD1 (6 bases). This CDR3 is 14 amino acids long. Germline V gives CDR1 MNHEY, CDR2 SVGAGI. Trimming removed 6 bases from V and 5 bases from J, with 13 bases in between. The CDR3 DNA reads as TGTGCCAGCAGCAGGGGTAGGGGAAATGAAAAACTGTTTTTT. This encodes CASSRGRGNEKLFF.

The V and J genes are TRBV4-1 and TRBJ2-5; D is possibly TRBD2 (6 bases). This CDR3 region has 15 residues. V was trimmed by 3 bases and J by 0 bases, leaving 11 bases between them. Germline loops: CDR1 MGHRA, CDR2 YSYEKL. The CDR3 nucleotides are TGCGCCAGCAGCCAGAACAGCGGGCACCAAGAGACCCAGTACTTC. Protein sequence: CASSQNSGHQETQYF.

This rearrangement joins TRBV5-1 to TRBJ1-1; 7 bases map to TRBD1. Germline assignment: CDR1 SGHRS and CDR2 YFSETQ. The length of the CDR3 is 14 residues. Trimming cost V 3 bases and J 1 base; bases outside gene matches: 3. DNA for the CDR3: TGCGCCAGCAGCTCCGGGACAGCGAACACTGAAGCTTTCTTT. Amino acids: CASSSGTANTEAFF.

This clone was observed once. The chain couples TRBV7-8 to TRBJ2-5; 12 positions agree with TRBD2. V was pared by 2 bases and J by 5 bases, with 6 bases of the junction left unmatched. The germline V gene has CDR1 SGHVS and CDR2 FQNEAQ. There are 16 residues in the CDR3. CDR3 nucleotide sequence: TGTGCCAGCAGCTTATTCCGCGGACTAGCGGGGGAGACCCAGTACTTC. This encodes CASSLFRGLAGETQYF.

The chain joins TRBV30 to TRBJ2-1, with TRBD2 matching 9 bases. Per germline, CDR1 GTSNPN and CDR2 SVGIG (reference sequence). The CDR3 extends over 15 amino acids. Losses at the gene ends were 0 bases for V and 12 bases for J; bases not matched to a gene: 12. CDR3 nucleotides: TGTGCCTGGAGTGTATTAGCGGGGGCAGGGGCTAGGCAGTTCTTC. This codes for CAWSVLAGAGARQFF.

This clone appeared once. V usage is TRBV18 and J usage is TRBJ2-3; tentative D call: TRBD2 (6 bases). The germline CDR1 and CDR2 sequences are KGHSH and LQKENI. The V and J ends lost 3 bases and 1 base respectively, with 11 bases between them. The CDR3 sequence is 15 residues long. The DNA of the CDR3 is TGTGCCAGCTCACCGCCCGGGGGTCGCACAGATACGCAGTATTTT. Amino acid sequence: CASSPPGGRTDTQYF.

The CDR3 here is CASSQAGDNYGYTF. CDR3 nucleotides: TGTGCCAGCAGCCAAGCCGGAGATAACTATGGCTACACCTTC. This sequence joins TRBV3-1 (or the pseudogene TRBV3-2) and TRBJ1-2; D is ambiguous. V lost 1 base, J lost 1 base, and 7 bases lay in between. Germline V gene data show CDR1 as LGHDT and CDR2 as YNNKEL (reference sequence). The CDR3 consists of 14 residues.

The CDR3 coding sequence is TGTGCCAGCAGCTTAGAGCCCCGGGACTACACCTTC. It is translated as CASSLEPRDYTF. V usage is TRBV7-9 and J usage is TRBJ1-2; D is uncertain. The CDR3 contains 12 residues. Trimming removed 1 base from V and 10 bases from J, with 10 bases in between. The germline gives CDR1 SEHNR, CDR2 FQNEAQ (reference sequence).

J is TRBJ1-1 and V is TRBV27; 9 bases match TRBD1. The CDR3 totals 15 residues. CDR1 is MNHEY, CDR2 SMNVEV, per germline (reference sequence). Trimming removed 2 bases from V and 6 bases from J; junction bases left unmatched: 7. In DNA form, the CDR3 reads TGTGCCAGCAGTTTAGGCGGGACAGGGTTATCTGAAGCTTTCTTT. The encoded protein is CASSLGGTGLSEAFF.

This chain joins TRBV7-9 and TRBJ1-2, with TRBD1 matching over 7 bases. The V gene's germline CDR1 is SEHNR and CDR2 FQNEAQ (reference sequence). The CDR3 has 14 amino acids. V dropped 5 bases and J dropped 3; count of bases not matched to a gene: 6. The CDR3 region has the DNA TGTGCCAGCAGCACTCTAGGACAGGACTATGGCTACACCTTC. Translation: CASSTLGQDYGYTF.

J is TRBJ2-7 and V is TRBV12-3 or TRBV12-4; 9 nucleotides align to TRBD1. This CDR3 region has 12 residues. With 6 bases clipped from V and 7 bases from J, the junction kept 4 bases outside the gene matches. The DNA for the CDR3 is TGTGCCAGCAGCCGAGGGACAGGGGAGCAGTACGTC. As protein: CASSRGTGEQYV.

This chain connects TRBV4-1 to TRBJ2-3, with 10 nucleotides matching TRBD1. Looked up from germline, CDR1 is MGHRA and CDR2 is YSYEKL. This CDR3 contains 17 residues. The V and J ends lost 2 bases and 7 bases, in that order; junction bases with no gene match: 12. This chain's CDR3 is CASSQRRDRGMGNTQYF. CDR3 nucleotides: TGCGCCAGCAGCCAACGACGGGACAGGGGTATGGGAAATACGCAGTATTTT.

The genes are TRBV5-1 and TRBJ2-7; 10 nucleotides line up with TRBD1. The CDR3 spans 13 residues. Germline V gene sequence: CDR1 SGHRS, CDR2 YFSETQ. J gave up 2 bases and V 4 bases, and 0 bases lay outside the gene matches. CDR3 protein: CASSGTGAYEQYF. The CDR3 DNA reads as TGCGCCAGCAGCGGGACAGGGGCCTACGAGCAGTACTTC.

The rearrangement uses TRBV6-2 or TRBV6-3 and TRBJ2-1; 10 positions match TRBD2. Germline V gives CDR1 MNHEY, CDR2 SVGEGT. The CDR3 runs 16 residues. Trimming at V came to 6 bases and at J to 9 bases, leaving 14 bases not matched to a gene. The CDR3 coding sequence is TGTGCCAGCAGCCACCCGAGCGGGGGGGCCCTTCGTGAGCAGTTCTTC. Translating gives CASSHPSGGALREQFF.

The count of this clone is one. The CDR3 DNA follows: TGTGCCAGCAGTGGAGGGTACGAGCAGTACTTC. Translating gives CASSGGYEQYF. This sequence joins TRBV2 and TRBJ2-7; D possibly corresponds to TRBD2 (5 bases). Trimming stripped 4 bases from V and 4 bases from J, with 5 bases between. The germline V gene has CDR1 SNHLY and CDR2 FYNNEI. This CDR3 has 11 amino acids.

The CDR3 sequence is CASSPQASSTGELFF. DNA for the CDR3: TGTGCCAGCAGTCCCCAAGCTAGCTCCACCGGGGAGCTGTTTTTT. The chain carries TRBV28 and TRBJ2-2; D possibly corresponds to TRBD2 (5 bases). This CDR3 is 15 amino acids long. Trimming took off 5 bases at V and 4 bases at J, with 14 bases between the two ends. The germline V gene has CDR1 MDHEN and CDR2 SYDVKM.

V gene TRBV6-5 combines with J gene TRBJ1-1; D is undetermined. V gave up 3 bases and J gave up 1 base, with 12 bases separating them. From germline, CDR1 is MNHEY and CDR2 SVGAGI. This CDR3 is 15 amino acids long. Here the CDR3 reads CASSYSGAQNTEAFF. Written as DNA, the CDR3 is TGTGCCAGCAGTTATTCAGGCGCACAGAACACTGAAGCTTTCTTT.

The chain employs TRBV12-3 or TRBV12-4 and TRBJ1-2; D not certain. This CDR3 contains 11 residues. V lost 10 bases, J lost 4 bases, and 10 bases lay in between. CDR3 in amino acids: CATERLYGYTF. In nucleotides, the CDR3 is TGTGCCACCGAACGACTCTATGGCTACACCTTC.

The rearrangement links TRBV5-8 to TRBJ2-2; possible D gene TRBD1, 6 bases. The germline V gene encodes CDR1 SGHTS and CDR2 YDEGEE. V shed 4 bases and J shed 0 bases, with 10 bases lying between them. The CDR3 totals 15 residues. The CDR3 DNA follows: TGTGCCAGCAGCCCGGACAGTACGAACACCGGGGAGCTGTTTTTT. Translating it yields CASSPDSTNTGELFF.

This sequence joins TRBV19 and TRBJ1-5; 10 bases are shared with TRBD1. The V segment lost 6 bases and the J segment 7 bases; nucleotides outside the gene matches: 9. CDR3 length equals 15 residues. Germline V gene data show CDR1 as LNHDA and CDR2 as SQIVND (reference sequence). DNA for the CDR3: TGTGCCAGTAGGGTGCACCGGGACAGGGGACAGCCCCAGCATTTT. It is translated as CASRVHRDRGQPQHF.

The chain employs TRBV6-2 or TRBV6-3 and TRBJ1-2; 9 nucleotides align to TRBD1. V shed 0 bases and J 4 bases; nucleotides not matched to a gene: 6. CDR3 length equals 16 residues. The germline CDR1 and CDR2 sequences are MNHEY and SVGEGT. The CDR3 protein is CASSYSGTGRGYGYTF. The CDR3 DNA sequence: TGTGCCAGCAGTTACTCCGGGACAGGGAGGGGCTATGGCTACACCTTC.

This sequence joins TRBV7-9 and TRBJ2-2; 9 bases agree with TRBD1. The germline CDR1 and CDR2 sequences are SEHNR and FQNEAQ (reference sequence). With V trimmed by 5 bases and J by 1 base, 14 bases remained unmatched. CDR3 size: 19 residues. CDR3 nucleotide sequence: TGTGCCAGCAGCCATCCGGGGACAGGGCGCTCCTTGAACACCGGGGAGCTGTTTTTT. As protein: CASSHPGTGRSLNTGELFF.

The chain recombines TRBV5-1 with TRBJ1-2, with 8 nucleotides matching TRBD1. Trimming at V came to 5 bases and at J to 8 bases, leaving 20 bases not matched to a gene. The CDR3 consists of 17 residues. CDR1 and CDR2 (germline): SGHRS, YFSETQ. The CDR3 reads CASSIGGKGQGSGGYTF. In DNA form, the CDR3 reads TGCGCCAGCAGTATTGGTGGAAAAGGACAGGGCAGTGGAGGCTACACCTTC.

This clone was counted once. The CDR3 DNA follows: TGTGCCAGCAGTTTCAGGGTAAATGAGCAGTTCTTC. Its protein product is CASSFRVNEQFF. V and J are TRBV12-3 or TRBV12-4 and TRBJ2-1, with a tentative D call TRBD1 (5 bases). With 3 bases removed from V and 7 bases from J, the gap between germline ends came to 7 bases. The CDR3 length is 12 residues.

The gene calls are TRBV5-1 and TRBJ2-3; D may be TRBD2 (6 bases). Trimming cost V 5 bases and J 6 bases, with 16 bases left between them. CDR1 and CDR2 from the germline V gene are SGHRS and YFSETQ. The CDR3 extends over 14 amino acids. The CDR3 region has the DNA TGCGCCAGCAGTGGTGGGGGGATGGAGGATACGCAGTATTTT. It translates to CASSGGGMEDTQYF. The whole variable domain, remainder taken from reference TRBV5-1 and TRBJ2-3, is KAGVTQTPRYLIKTRGQQVTLSCSPISGHRSVSWYQQTPGQGLQFLFEYFSETQRNKGNFPGRFSGRQFSNSRSEMNVSTLELGDSALYLCASSGGGMEDTQYFGPGTRLTVL.

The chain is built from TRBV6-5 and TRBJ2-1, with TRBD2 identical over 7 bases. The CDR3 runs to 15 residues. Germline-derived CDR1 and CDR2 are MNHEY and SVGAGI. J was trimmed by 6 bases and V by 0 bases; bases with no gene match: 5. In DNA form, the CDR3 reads TGTGCCAGCAGTTACTCAGGCGGGGGAGTCAATGAGCAGTTCTTC. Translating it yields CASSYSGGGVNEQFF.

Here the CDR3 reads CASSPSGQGLSYEQYF. CDR3 nucleotide sequence: TGCGCCAGCAGCCCCTCGGGACAGGGGCTCTCCTACGAGCAGTACTTC. The chain recombines TRBV5-1 with TRBJ2-7; 10 nucleotides line up with TRBD1. V lost 4 bases, J lost 0 bases, and 7 bases stayed unmatched. The CDR3 loop spans 16 amino acids. Germline V gene lookup returns CDR1 SGHRS and CDR2 YFSETQ.

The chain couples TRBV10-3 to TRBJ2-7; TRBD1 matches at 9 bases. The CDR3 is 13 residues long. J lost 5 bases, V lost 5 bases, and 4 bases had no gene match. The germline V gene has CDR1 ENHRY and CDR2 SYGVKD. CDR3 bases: TGTGCCATCAGTCGGGGACAGGGAGACGAGCAGTACGTC. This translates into CAISRGQGDEQYV.